Below are 14 T cell receptor beta chains sequenced from a single sample in a study of regulatory T cells in long-lasting Graves disease. Time point meaning: newly diagnosed GD, antithyroid drugs for less than 3 months. There was RNA extracted from PBMCs, and the TCR library was made from it. Assembly of TCR beta libraries relied on iRepertoire HTBI primers together with Arm-PCR of CDR3 regions. TCRdb fed the multiplex PCR reads into MiXCR, producing one record per CDR3 protein. The sample carries 200,000 to 250,000 distinct CDR3 sequences, roughly a fifth recorded once. The same specimen was also included in a second study, on T cells in Graves' hyperthyroidism and ophthalmopathy.

The sample was peripheral blood mononuclear cells (PBMCs), taken at new diagnosis, from a patient treated with antithyroid drugs. Receptors were obtained from a woman younger than 45 with Graves disease.

In this sample, this clonotype turned up many times. J is TRBJ2-3 and V is TRBV5-1; 12 nucleotides match TRBD2. The CDR3 sequence is 18 residues long. V shed 0 bases, J shed 9 bases, and the junction held 14 bases outside the gene matches. CDR1 is SGHRS and CDR2 is YFSETQ in the germline V gene. CDR3 sequence reads: CASSLGPSSGGALATQYF. The CDR3 nucleotides are TGCGCCAGCAGCTTGGGGCCGTCTAGCGGGGGGGCTCTTGCGACGCAGTATTTT.

CDR3 protein: CATSGDGADTQYF. The CDR3 DNA reads TGTGCCACCAGTGGTGACGGGGCGGATACGCAGTATTTT. The rearrangement links TRBV24-1 to TRBJ2-3; D is perhaps TRBD1 or TRBD2 (5 bases each). V was pared by 5 bases and J by 6 bases, with 11 bases between. The CDR3 loop spans 13 amino acids. The germline gives CDR1 KGHDR, CDR2 SFDVKD.

This clonotype was detected many times. The chain is built from TRBV6-5 and TRBJ2-2, with a possible D match to TRBD1 (5 bases). V was cut by 4 bases and J by 2 bases, with 11 bases left in between. The CDR3 runs to 15 residues. In germline, CDR1 is MNHEY, CDR2 SVGAGI. The CDR3: CASSFRTFNTGELFF. The CDR3 nucleotides read TGTGCCAGCAGTTTTAGGACATTTAACACCGGGGAGCTGTTTTTT.

In its sample, this clonotype was seen many times. The rearrangement uses TRBV12-3 or TRBV12-4 and TRBJ2-7; D unresolved. This CDR3 has 15 amino acids. The V and J ends lost 2 bases and 1 base respectively, with 12 bases between them. The CDR3 sequence is CASSLRGEASYEQYF. Written as DNA, the CDR3 is TGTGCCAGCAGTTTACGAGGAGAGGCGTCCTACGAGCAGTACTTC.

V and J are TRBV7-9 and TRBJ2-7; D perhaps matches TRBD1 (5 bases). The CDR3 runs to 15 residues. Germline V gene lookup returns CDR1 SEHNR and CDR2 FQNEAQ (reference sequence). V shed 2 bases and J shed 5 bases, with 16 bases lying between them. The CDR3 reads CASSLKRQILDEQYF. In DNA form, the CDR3 reads TGTGCCAGCAGCTTAAAGCGACAGATCCTGGACGAGCAGTACTTC. The full variable domain, in which reference TRBV7-9 and TRBJ2-7 provide the parts outside the CDR3, is DTGVSQNPRHKITKRGQNVTFRCDPISEHNRLYWYRQTLGQGPEFLTYFQNEAQLEKSRLLSDRFSAERPKGSFSTLEIQRTEQGDSAMYLCASSLKRQILDEQYFGPGTRLTVT.

This clonotype showed up many times. This chain joins TRBV27 and TRBJ1-1; TRBD1 aligns across 8 bases. Germline trimming cut 6 bases from V and 5 bases from J; bases unmatched to any gene: 5. The germline gives CDR1 MNHEY, CDR2 SMNVEV (reference sequence). The CDR3 runs to 13 residues. Here the CDR3 DNA reads TGTGCCAGCAGCGTTGACAGGGGTACTGAAGCTTTCTTT. Residues: CASSVDRGTEAFF.

This clonotype was seen repeatedly, ten times or more. The chain links TRBV12-3 or TRBV12-4 to TRBJ1-3, with a possible D match to TRBD1 (5 bases). V lost 5 bases and J 0 bases, leaving 14 bases between the germline ends. CDR3 size: 16 residues. CDR3 residues: CASSPSVGVSGNTIYF. The DNA of the CDR3 is TGTGCCAGCAGTCCGTCAGTGGGGGTCTCTGGAAACACCATATATTTT.

The chain employs TRBV20-1 and TRBJ2-1; 7 bases fit TRBD2. V lost 0 bases and J lost 2; bases outside the gene matches: 7. The CDR3 is made up of 16 amino acids. CDR1 DFQATT and CDR2 SNEGSKA come from the germline V gene (reference sequence). This chain's CDR3 is CSARDIERGTYNEQFF. The CDR3 coding sequence is TGCAGTGCTAGAGATATCGAGCGGGGCACCTACAATGAGCAGTTCTTC.

This clonotype was detected only a few times. This sequence may be a read error, since a much larger clone differs from it by one base. The genes are TRBV6-1 and TRBJ2-2; D ambiguous. In germline, CDR1 is MNHNS, CDR2 SASEGT. The CDR3 totals 18 residues. The V end was cut by 3 bases, the J end by 0 bases, with 17 bases between. CDR3 protein: CASSELAHSYANTGELFF. In DNA form, the CDR3 reads TGTGCCAGCAGTGAGCTGGCTCATTCTTACGCGAACACCGGGGAGCTGTTTTTT.

This clonotype was counted many times. This chain links TRBV30 with TRBJ1-5; D is undetermined. The CDR3 contains 15 residues. Trimming pared 1 base from V and 3 bases from J, leaving 13 bases between. The V gene's germline CDR1 is GTSNPN and CDR2 SVGIG (reference sequence). CDR3 DNA sequence: TGTGCCTGGAGTGGACGGCGGGGTCTCAATCAGCCCCAGCATTTT. Protein: CAWSGRRGLNQPQHF.

The chain uses TRBV6-1 and TRBJ1-1; 11 bases are a match to TRBD1. Germline V gene sequence: CDR1 MNHNS, CDR2 SASEGT. V was clipped by 7 bases and J by 4 bases; unmatched bases: 5. The length of the CDR3 is 14 residues. This chain's CDR3 is CASNLGQGGTEAFF. CDR3 DNA: TGTGCCAGCAATCTGGGACAGGGGGGCACTGAAGCTTTCTTT.

This chain joins TRBV30 and TRBJ2-6; D remains unclear. The germline V gene has CDR1 GTSNPN and CDR2 SVGIG (reference sequence). V was clipped by 0 bases and J by 4 bases, with 7 bases between them. The CDR3 runs to 14 residues. Here the CDR3 DNA reads TGTGCCTGGAGTGTAGGTGGAGGGGCCAACGTCCTGACTTTC. It yields the protein CAWSVGGGANVLTF.

In this sample, this clonotype turned up a few times. V gene TRBV20-1 combines with J gene TRBJ2-5; 9 nucleotides agree with TRBD1. From germline, CDR1 is DFQATT and CDR2 SNEGSKA (reference sequence). Trimming at V came to 1 base and at J to 5 bases, leaving 11 bases not matched to a gene. The CDR3 is made up of 16 amino acids. Here the CDR3 DNA reads TGCAGTGCTAGAGCTGGGGGGACAGGGACTTTCGAGACCCAGTACTTC. It encodes CSARAGGTGTFETQYF.

The sample holds many counts of this clonotype. The rearrangement joins TRBV27 to TRBJ2-1; D may be TRBD2 (5 bases). The CDR3 covers 16 residues. Trimming took 6 bases from V and 9 from J, leaving 24 bases between them. Germline V gene data show CDR1 as MNHEY and CDR2 as SMNVEV (reference sequence). The CDR3 region is CASSPITGKKLIEQFF. CDR3 sequence (DNA): TGTGCCAGCAGCCCCATTACGGGGAAGAAGCTTATTGAGCAGTTCTTC.